Following are 14 T cell receptor beta chains from one sample sequenced in a study of patients and donors after allogeneic stem cell transplantation (dated by TCRdb to about 2020). Libraries were prepared through RT-PCR. The reads were generated on a NextSeq 550. TCRdb reran the public reads through fastp at Q25 and MiXCR, keeping productive beta chains. Every entry covers one CDR3 protein and lists the most common genes and DNA from its rows. Within this sample are around 7,100 distinct CDR3 sequences, with approximately 11% of them counted one time only. In total, the top ten clones hold around 53% of the sample. Sequencing input: blood, either unsorted or a sorted T cell fraction (not recorded which). All receptors derive from a human donor who was either an allogeneic HSCT recipient or a stem cell or donor lymphocyte infusion donor (not recorded which). It is not recorded whose cells these are; they may come from a transplant donor.

This clonotype is categorized as medium-sized. This chain joins TRBV7-9 and TRBJ1-1; no firm D call. The CDR3 length is 12 residues. From germline, CDR1 is SEHNR and CDR2 FQNEAQ (reference sequence). With 6 bases removed from V and 6 bases from J, the gap between germline ends came to 11 bases. This CDR3 reads CASRSVWAEAFF. Written as DNA, the CDR3 is TGTGCCAGCAGGTCCGTTTGGGCTGAAGCTTTCTTT.

The chain uses TRBV5-1 and TRBJ1-1; possibly TRBD1 for D (5 bases). The germline V gene has CDR1 SGHRS and CDR2 YFSETQ. Trimming left V 4 bases short and J 7 bases short, with 20 bases between. The CDR3 length is 15 residues. The CDR3 DNA reads as TGCGCCAGCAGCGCCGGGACCCCTCATAGTAATGAAGCTTTCTTT. It translates to CASSAGTPHSNEAFF.

V and J are TRBV20-1 and TRBJ2-7; 7 bases fit TRBD2. The junction had 13 bases not matched to a gene; V was cut back by 2 bases and J by 6 bases. CDR1 and CDR2 (germline): DFQATT, SNEGSKA (reference sequence). CDR3 length: 15 amino acids. The CDR3 region has the DNA TGCAGTGCTAGATCGGGCGGGAGTTCTTCGGCCGAGCAGTACTTC. Protein sequence: CSARSGGSSSAEQYF.

The V call is TRBV5-1, the J call TRBJ2-2; TRBD1 is a possible D gene (6 bases). There are 16 residues in the CDR3. Germline V gene sequence: CDR1 SGHRS, CDR2 YFSETQ. V shed 0 bases and J shed 2 bases, with 11 bases lying between them. DNA of the CDR3: TGCGCCAGCAGCTTGGAAACAGGGAGTAACACCGGGGAGCTGTTTTTT. Encoded protein: CASSLETGSNTGELFF.

This clonotype showed up many times. V and J are TRBV7-9 and TRBJ1-2; no clear D. This CDR3 contains 16 residues. Germline V gene lookup returns CDR1 SEHNR and CDR2 FQNEAQ (reference sequence). V was cut by 4 bases and J by 8 bases, with 23 bases left in between. The CDR3 reads CASSWTLGVAGEGYTF. As DNA, the CDR3 is TGTGCCAGCAGCTGGACTCTAGGTGTGGCGGGCGAGGGCTACACCTTC.

The CDR3 reads CASSLTGQGGTDTQYF. The CDR3 DNA reads as TGCGCCAGCAGCCTCACAGGACAGGGGGGCACAGATACGCAGTATTTT. The rearrangement uses TRBV5-1 and TRBJ2-3; 10 bases match TRBD1. Germline V gene lookup returns CDR1 SGHRS and CDR2 YFSETQ. The CDR3 spans 16 residues. V shed 4 bases, J shed 1 base, and the junction held 6 bases outside the gene matches.

This clonotype appeared many times. The chain couples TRBV12-3 or TRBV12-4 to TRBJ1-1, with 8 nucleotides matching TRBD1. The CDR3 length is 15 residues. The V gene end was trimmed by 6 bases and the J gene end by 3 bases; junction bases not matched to a gene: 9. Here the CDR3 DNA reads TGTGCCAGCAGCCGACGGACAGGGACATACACTGAAGCTTTCTTT. Translated: CASSRRTGTYTEAFF.

The table lists this clonotype with many counts. The CDR3 region has the DNA TGTGCCTGGAGCGGACCCCGCCCCTTGGATGGCTACACCTTC. Its translation is CAWSGPRPLDGYTF. The chain uses TRBV30 and TRBJ1-2; D gene unclear. Per germline, CDR1 GTSNPN and CDR2 SVGIG (reference sequence). This CDR3 spans 14 amino acids. Trimming left V 3 bases short and J 6 bases short, with 17 bases between.

This clonotype was found a few times. The rearrangement joins TRBV7-9 to TRBJ2-7; 7 bases map to TRBD2. Trimming cost V 4 bases and J 13 bases; bases outside gene matches: 7. The CDR3 contains 11 residues. Germline CDR1 SEHNR, CDR2 FQNEAQ (reference sequence). CDR3 sequence reads: CASSSSGTIYF. The CDR3 DNA reads as TGTGCCAGCAGCTCCTCCGGGACTATCTACTTC.

There are many counts of this clonotype. The V call is TRBV6-5, the J call TRBJ2-1; weak D call: TRBD2 (6 bases). This CDR3 spans 12 amino acids. V was cut by 6 bases and J by 10 bases, with 13 bases left in between. Germline V gene sequence: CDR1 MNHEY, CDR2 SVGAGI. CDR3 residues: CASSRLDGEQFF. CDR3 coding DNA: TGTGCCAGCAGCCGACTAGACGGCGAGCAGTTCTTC.

This clonotype was seen a handful of times. This chain joins TRBV7-2 and TRBJ2-1; D tentatively reads TRBD1 or TRBD2 (5 bases each). CDR1 SGHTA and CDR2 FQGNSA come from the germline V gene. This CDR3 has 17 amino acids. V was pared by 5 bases and J by 0 bases, with 17 bases between. CDR3 region: CASSRNYGTDSYNEQFF. The CDR3 DNA reads TGTGCCAGCAGCAGAAATTACGGGACGGACTCCTACAATGAGCAGTTCTTC.

V usage is TRBV19 and J usage is TRBJ1-2; D is perhaps TRBD1 (5 bases). The CDR3 totals 13 residues. The ends were cut back, 8 bases at V and 3 bases at J, with 13 bases in the middle. Germline V gene lookup returns CDR1 LNHDA and CDR2 SQIVND (reference sequence). In DNA, the CDR3 is TGTGCCAGTCTCGGAGGGGAGTACTATGGCTACACCTTC. Amino acids: CASLGGEYYGYTF.

This clonotype has at least ten counts. This rearrangement joins TRBV5-1 to TRBJ2-3, with 10 positions matching TRBD2. V dropped 5 bases and J dropped 6; count of bases not matched to a gene: 9. The CDR3 has 15 residues. Germline CDR1 reads SGHRS; CDR2 reads YFSETQ. In DNA form, the CDR3 reads TGCGCCAGCAGTACCACTAGCGGGGCAGGGGATACGCAGTATTTT. Translating it yields CASSTTSGAGDTQYF.

Only a few counts were recorded for this clonotype. The rearrangement links TRBV7-2 to TRBJ1-1; 7 bases fit TRBD1. The CDR3 covers 14 residues. Germline values: CDR1 SGHTA, CDR2 FQGNSA. The junction had 8 bases not matched to a gene; V was cut back by 5 bases and J by 5 bases. In nucleotides, the CDR3 is TGTGCCAGCAGCCCAACAGGGGTTAGGACTGAAGCTTTCTTT. Translating gives CASSPTGVRTEAFF.